The T cell receptor beta chain under discussion was sequenced for a study of T cell repertoires in aging, cancer and after chemotherapy. Whole-study context: Paired samples before and after chemotherapy came from chronic lymphocytic leukemia patients on fludarabine- or bendamustine-based regimens. Overall study findings and caveats: Across the chemotherapy interval, each cancer cohort showed higher median generation probability, suggesting thymic rebound. Compared with age-matched healthy donors, untreated hematological or solid cancer patients showed higher blood TCR clonality. Lymphoid organ infiltration in hematological cancer patients may impair thymic emigration or peripheral T cell expansion.

Germline CDR1 is MNHEY and CDR2 is SMNVEV (reference sequence). Trimming removed 4 bases from V and 5 bases from J; junction bases left unmatched: 3. The CDR3 runs to 14 residues. In this sample, this clonotype is medium-sized. The antigen remains unidentified. A mixed TRB-A/B primer pool amplified rearranged TRB by multiplex touch-down PCR. TCRdb re-analysed the multiplex PCR reads in MiXCR, keeping a single row per CDR3 protein. In the table there are 1,500 to 2,000 distinct CDR3 sequences, 22% of which are singletons. The template was genomic DNA from peripheral blood, not RNA. Specimen: blood. This receptor was taken from a human donor with a blood cancer. The V and J genes are TRBV27 and TRBJ2-7, with 12 bases aligning to TRBD1. The CDR3 loop reads CASSSGTGGNEQYF. CDR3 nucleotides: TGTGCCAGCAGTTCCGGGACAGGGGGCAACGAGCAGTACTTC.